This TCR beta chain was sequenced during a study of radiotherapy plus CTLA-4 blockade in lung cancer. Study outcomes and limitations: Researchers report tumor-derived TCR clones expanding in blood after radiotherapy plus ipilimumab.

Turning to this clone: Its specificity is unknown.

Chemo-refractory metastatic non-small-cell lung cancer patients were treated with focal radiation plus CTLA-4 blockade with ipilimumab. The CDR3 totals 14 residues. V dropped 3 bases and J dropped 0 bases, with 8 bases sitting between them. CDR1 is KGHSH, CDR2 LQKENI, per germline. Data came from immunoSEQ multiplex PCR; TCRdb stores just in-frame clones and leaves some out. The sample consists of fewer than 65,000 clones, about 80% of them appearing once. The V and J genes are TRBV18 and TRBJ1-1; D is undetermined. The sequence derives from a human donor with non-small cell lung cancer whose response to radiotherapy plus ipilimumab could not be evaluated. The sample in question was peripheral blood, obtained from a patient treated with radiotherapy plus ipilimumab. The CDR3 DNA sequence: TGTGCCAGCTCACCGACGGAGATGAACACTGAAGCTTTCTTT. It is translated as CASSPTEMNTEAFF.